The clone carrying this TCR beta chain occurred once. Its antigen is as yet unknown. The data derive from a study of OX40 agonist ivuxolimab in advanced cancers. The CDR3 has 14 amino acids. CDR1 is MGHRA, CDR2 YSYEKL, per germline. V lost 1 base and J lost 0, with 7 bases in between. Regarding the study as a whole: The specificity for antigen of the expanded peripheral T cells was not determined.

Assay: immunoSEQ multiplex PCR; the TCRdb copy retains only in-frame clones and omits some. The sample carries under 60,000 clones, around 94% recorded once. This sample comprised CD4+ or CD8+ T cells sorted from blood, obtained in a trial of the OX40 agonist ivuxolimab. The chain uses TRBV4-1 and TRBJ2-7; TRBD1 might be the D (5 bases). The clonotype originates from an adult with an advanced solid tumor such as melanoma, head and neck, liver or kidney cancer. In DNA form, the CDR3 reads TGCGCCAGCAGCCAAGCTCAGGGCTCCTACGAGCAGTACTTC. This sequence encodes CASSQAQGSYEQYF.